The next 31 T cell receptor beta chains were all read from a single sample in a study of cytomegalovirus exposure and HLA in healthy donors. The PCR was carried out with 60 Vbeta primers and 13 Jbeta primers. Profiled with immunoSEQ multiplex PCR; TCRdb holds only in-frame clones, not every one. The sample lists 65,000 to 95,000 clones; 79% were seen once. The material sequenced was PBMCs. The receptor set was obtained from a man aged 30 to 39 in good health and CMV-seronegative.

This chain's CDR3 is CASSPLAGGPDTQYF. The DNA for the CDR3 is TGTGCCAGCAGCCCCCTAGCGGGAGGGCCGGATACGCAGTATTTT. The chain carries TRBV6-1 and TRBJ2-3; 12 bases map to TRBD2. J was trimmed by 6 bases and V by 6 bases; bases with no gene match: 7. The germline V gene encodes CDR1 MNHNS and CDR2 SASEGT. The CDR3 runs 15 residues.

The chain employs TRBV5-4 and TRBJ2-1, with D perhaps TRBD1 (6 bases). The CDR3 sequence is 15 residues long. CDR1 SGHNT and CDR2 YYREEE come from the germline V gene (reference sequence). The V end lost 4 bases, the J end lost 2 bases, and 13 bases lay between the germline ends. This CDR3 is CASSPDSTAYNEQFF. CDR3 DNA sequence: TGTGCCAGCAGCCCGGACAGTACAGCCTACAATGAGCAGTTCTTC.

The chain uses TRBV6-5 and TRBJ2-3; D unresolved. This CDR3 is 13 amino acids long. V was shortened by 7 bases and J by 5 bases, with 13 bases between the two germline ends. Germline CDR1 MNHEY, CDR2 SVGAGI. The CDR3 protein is CASNSREVDTQYF. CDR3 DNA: TGTGCCAGCAACTCGCGAGAGGTAGATACGCAGTATTTT.

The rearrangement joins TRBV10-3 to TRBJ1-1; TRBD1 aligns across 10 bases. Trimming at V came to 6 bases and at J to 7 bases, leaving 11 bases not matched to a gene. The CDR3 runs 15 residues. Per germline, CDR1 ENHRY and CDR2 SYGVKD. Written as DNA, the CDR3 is TGTGCCATCAGCGCACCACCGGGACAGGGGTATGAAGCTTTCTTT. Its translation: CAISAPPGQGYEAFF.

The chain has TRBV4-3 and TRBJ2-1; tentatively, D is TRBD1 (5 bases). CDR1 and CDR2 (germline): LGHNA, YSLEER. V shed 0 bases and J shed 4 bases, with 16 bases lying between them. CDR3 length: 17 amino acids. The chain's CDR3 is CASSQEDTGYSYNEQFF. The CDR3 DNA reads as TGCGCCAGCAGCCAAGAGGATACAGGTTATTCTTACAATGAGCAGTTCTTC.

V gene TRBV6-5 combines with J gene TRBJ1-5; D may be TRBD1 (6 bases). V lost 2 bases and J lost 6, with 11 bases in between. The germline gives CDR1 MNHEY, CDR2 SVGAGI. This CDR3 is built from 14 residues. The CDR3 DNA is TGTGCCAGCAGTTACATCCCAGGGGTTCAGCCCCAGCATTTT. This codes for CASSYIPGVQPQHF.

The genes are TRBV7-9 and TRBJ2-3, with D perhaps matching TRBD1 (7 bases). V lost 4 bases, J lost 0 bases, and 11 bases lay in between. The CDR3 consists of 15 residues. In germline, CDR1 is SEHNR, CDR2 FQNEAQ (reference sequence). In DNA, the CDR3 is TGTGCCAGCAGCTATCAGGGGGGTAGCACAGATACGCAGTATTTT. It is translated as CASSYQGGSTDTQYF.

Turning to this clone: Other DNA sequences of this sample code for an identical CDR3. The DNA for the CDR3 is TGTGCCAGCAGTAGGGACAGGGGTTCTTACGAGCAGTACTTC. Its protein is CASSRDRGSYEQYF. The chain couples TRBV28 to TRBJ2-7, with TRBD1 matching over 10 bases. The length of the CDR3 is 14 residues. J gave up 4 bases and V 5 bases, and 5 bases lay outside the gene matches. Germline V gene lookup returns CDR1 MDHEN and CDR2 SYDVKM.

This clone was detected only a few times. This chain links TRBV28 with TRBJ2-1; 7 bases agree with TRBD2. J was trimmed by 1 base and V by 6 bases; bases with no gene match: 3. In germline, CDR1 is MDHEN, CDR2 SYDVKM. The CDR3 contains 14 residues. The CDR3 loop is CASSTSVSYNEQFF. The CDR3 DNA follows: TGTGCCAGCAGCACTAGCGTGTCCTACAATGAGCAGTTCTTC.

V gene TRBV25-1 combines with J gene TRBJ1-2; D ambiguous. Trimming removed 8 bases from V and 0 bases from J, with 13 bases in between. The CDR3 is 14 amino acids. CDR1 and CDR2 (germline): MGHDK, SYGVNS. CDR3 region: CASGPGFANYGYTF. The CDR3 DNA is TGTGCCAGCGGCCCGGGGTTTGCTAACTATGGCTACACCTTC.

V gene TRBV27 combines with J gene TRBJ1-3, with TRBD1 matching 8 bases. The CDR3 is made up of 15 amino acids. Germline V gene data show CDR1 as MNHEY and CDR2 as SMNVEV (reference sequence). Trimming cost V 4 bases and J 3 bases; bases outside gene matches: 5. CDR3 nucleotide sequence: TGTGCCAGCAGTTGGACAGGGAGCGGTGGAAACACCATATATTTT. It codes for CASSWTGSGGNTIYF.

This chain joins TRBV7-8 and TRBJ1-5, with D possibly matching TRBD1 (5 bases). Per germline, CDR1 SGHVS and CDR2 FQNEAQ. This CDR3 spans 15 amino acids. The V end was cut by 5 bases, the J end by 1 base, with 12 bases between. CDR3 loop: CASSLLRQSNQPQHF. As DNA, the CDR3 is TGTGCCAGCAGCCTCCTCCGACAGAGCAATCAGCCCCAGCATTTT.

The CDR3 nucleotides are TGCGCCAGCAGCCAAGTCGCTAGCGGTAGATACGAGCAGTACTTC. It codes for CASSQVASGRYEQYF. The V and J genes are TRBV4-1 and TRBJ2-7, with 7 bases identical to TRBD2. The germline V gene has CDR1 MGHRA and CDR2 YSYEKL. The CDR3 contains 15 residues. V shed 1 base, J shed 4 bases, and the junction held 7 bases outside the gene matches.

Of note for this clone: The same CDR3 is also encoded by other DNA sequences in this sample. The chain's CDR3 is CASSQDPQSYGYTF. The CDR3 DNA is TGCGCCAGCAGCCAAGATCCACAGTCCTATGGCTACACCTTC. The chain uses TRBV4-3 and TRBJ1-2, with unresolved D. Germline CDR1 LGHNA, CDR2 YSLEER. There are 14 residues in the CDR3. Deletions cut 0 bases from V and 4 bases from J, with 9 bases between.

The CDR3: CASTGERPTLGSPLHF. The CDR3 DNA is TGTGCCAGCACCGGCGAGAGACCGACTCTTGGCTCACCCCTCCACTTT. The chain combines TRBV7-2 with TRBJ1-6; D is uncertain. CDR1 and CDR2 from the germline V gene are SGHTA and FQGNSA. The V end lost 7 bases, the J end lost 10 bases, and 23 bases lay between the germline ends. This CDR3 region has 16 residues.

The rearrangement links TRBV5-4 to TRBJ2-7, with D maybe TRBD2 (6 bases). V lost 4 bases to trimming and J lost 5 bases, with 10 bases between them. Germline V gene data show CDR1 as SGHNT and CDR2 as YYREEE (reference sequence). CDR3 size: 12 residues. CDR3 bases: TGTGCCAGCAGCGCCTCGGGGGACGAGCAGTACTTC. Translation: CASSASGDEQYF.

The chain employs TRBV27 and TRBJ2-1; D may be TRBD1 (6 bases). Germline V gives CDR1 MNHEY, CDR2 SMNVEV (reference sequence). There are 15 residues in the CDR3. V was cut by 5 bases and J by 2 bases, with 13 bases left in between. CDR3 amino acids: CASSPGQLPYNEQFF. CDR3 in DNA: TGTGCCAGCAGTCCCGGACAGCTCCCCTACAATGAGCAGTTCTTC.

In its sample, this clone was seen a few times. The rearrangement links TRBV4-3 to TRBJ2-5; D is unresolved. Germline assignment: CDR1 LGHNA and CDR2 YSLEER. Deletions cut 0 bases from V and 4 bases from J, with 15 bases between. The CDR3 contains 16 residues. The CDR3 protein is CASSQDIVRRGETQYF. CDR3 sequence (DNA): TGCGCCAGCAGCCAAGATATCGTCCGGAGAGGAGAGACCCAGTACTTC.

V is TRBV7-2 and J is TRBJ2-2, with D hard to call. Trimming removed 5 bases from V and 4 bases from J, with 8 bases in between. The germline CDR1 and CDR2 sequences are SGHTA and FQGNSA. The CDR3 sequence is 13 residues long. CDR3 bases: TGTGCCAGCAGCCGAGATGGCACCGGGGAGCTGTTTTTT. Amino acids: CASSRDGTGELFF.

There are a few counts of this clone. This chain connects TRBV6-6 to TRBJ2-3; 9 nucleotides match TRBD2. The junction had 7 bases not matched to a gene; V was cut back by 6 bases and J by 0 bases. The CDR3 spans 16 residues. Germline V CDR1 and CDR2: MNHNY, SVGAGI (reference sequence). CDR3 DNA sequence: TGTGCCAGCAGCCCTTACCTAGCGGGGAGCACAGATACGCAGTATTTT. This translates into CASSPYLAGSTDTQYF.

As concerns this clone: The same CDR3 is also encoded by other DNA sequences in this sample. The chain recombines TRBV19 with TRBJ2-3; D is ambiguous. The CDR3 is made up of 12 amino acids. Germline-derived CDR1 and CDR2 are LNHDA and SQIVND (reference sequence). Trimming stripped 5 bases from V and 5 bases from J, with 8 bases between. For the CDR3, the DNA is TGTGCCAGTAGTTTCAGAGGAGATACGCAGTATTTT. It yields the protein CASSFRGDTQYF.

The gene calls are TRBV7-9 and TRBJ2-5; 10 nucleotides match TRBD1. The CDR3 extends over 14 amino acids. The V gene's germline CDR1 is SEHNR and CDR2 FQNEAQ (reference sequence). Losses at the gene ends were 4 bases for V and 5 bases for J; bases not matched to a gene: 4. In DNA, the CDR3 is TGTGCCAGCAGCTCGGACAGGGGGAGGGAGACCCAGTACTTC. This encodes CASSSDRGRETQYF.

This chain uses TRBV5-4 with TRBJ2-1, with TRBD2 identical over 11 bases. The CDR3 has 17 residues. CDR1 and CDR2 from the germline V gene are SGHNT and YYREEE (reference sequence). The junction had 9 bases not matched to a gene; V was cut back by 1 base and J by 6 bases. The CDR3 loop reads CASSLLALAGGGNEQFF. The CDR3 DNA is TGTGCCAGCAGCTTGCTGGCTCTAGCGGGAGGAGGCAATGAGCAGTTCTTC.

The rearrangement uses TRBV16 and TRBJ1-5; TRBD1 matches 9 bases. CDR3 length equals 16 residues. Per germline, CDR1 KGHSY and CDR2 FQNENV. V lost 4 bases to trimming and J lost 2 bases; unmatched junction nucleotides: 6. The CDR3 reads CASSPDRGSGNQPQHF. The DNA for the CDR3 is TGTGCCAGCAGCCCTGACAGGGGGTCTGGCAATCAGCCCCAGCATTTT.

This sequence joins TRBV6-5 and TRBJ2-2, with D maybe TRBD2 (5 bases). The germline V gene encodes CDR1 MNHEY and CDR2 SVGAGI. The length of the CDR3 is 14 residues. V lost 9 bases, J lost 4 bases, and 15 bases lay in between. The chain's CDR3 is CASGLGMFTGELFF. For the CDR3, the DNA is TGTGCCAGTGGACTTGGGATGTTCACCGGGGAGCTGTTTTTT.

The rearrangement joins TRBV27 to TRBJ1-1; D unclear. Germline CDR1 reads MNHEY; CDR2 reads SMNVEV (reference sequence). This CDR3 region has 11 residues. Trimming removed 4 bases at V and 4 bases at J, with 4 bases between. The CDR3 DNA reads TGTGCCAGCAGTTCCGGCACTGAAGCTTTCTTT. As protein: CASSSGTEAFF.

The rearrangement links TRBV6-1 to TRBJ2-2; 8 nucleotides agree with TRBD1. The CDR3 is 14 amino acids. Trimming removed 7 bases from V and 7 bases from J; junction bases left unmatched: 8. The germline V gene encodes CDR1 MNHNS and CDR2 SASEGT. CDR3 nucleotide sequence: TGTGCCAGCAACTCAGGGGGCTGGGACGGGGAGCTGTTTTTT. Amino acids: CASNSGGWDGELFF.

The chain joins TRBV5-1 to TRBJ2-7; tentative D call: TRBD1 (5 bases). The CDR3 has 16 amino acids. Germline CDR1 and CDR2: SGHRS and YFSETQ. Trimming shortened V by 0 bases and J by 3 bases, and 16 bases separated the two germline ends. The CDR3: CASSLELRTNYYEQYF. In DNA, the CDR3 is TGCGCCAGCAGCTTGGAGTTGAGGACAAACTACTACGAGCAGTACTTC.

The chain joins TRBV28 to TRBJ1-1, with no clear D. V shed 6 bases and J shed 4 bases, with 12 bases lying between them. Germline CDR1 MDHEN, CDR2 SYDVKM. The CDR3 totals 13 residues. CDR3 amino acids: CASRGGWATEAFF. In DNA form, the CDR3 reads TGTGCCAGCAGAGGAGGGTGGGCCACTGAAGCTTTCTTT.

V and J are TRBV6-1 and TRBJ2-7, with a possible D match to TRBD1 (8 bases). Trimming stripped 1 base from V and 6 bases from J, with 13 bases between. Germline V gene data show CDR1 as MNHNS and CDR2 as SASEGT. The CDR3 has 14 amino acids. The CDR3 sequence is CASSEVTGGAEQYF. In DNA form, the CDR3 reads TGTGCCAGCAGTGAAGTTACAGGGGGGGCCGAGCAGTACTTC.

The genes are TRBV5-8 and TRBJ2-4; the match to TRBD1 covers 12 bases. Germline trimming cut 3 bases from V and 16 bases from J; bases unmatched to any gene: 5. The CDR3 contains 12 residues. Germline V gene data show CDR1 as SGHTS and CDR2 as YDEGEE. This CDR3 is CASSYTGTGGYF. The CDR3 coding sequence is TGTGCCAGCAGCTACACCGGGACAGGGGGCTACTTC.